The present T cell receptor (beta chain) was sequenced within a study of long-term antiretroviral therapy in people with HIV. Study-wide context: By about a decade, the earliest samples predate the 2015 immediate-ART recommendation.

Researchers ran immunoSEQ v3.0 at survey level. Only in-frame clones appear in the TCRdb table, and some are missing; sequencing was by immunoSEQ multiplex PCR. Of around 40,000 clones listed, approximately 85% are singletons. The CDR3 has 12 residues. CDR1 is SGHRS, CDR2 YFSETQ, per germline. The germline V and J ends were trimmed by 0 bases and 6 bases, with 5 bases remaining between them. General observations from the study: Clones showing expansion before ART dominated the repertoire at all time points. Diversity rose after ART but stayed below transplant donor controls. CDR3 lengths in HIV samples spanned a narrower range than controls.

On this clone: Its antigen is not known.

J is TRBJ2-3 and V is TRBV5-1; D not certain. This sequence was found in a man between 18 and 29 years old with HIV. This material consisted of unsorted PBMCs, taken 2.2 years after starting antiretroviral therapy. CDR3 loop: CASSLDQDTQYF. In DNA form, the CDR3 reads TGCGCCAGCAGCTTGGATCAGGATACGCAGTATTTT.